The rows below give T cell receptor beta chains drawn from one sample of a study of blood T cell repertoires in COVID-19. TCRdb's copy holds only in-frame clones and misses some; the assay was immunoSEQ multiplex PCR. The sample lists approximately 88,000 clones; 85% to 95% were seen once. Sequenced: peripheral blood. The origin of the receptors is a woman aged 45-65 years in a cohort sampled during active COVID-19. Both conserved end residues are part of each CDR3. The order of the fields is V gene, D gene, clone size, J gene, CDR3 DNA, CDR3 protein. The D gene is left open where the match is weak. Only part of the rows carry a size: once, few, many, or a class if the clone is expanded.

>TRBV6-5|TRBD1|.|TRBJ1-2
TGTGCCAGCAGATTAACAGGGGACTATGGCTACACCTTC
CASRLTGDYGYTF
>TRBV6-1|.|.|TRBJ2-7
TGTGCCAGCAGGGACTACTCCTACGAGCAGTACTTC
CASRDYSYEQYF
>TRBV5-6|.|.|TRBJ1-2
TGTGCCAGCAGCTTGATCCAGGGAGGTGGCTACACCTTC
CASSLIQGGGYTF
>TRBV5-1|.|.|TRBJ2-5
TGCGCCAGCAGCCCGGTTGGGGCTCAAGAGACCCAGTACTTC
CASSPVGAQETQYF
>TRBV5-6|TRBD2|few|TRBJ2-1
TGTGCCAGCAGCCATTACAGACTAGCGGAGGGGCATGAGCAGTTCTTC
CASSHYRLAEGHEQFF
>TRBV7-9|.|once|TRBJ1-5
TGTGCCAGCAGCACACAAGATCAGCCCCAGCATTTT
CASSTQDQPQHF
>TRBV18|.|.|TRBJ2-7
TGTGCCAGCTCACCACTGCGGGATTCGATCTACGAGCAGTACTTC
CASSPLRDSIYEQYF
>TRBV6-1|TRBD1|.|TRBJ2-7
TGTGCCAGCAGTGAAATCACAGGGGGCCTTAGCTACGAGCAGTACTTC
CASSEITGGLSYEQYF
>TRBV3-1/TRBV3-2|.|once|TRBJ1-1
TGTGCCAGCAGCCAAGGACAGATGAACACTGAAGCTTTCTTT
CASSQGQMNTEAFF
>TRBV18|.|once|TRBJ2-3
TGTGCCAGCTCTTCGGAGATCGGCGGAGGCACAGATACGCAGTATTTT
CASSSEIGGGTDTQYF
>TRBV18|.|.|TRBJ1-2
TGTGCCAGCTCACCCTCCGTTCTGCGGGGCTACACCTTC
CASSPSVLRGYTF
>TRBV7-2|.|.|TRBJ2-3
TGTGCCAGCAGTTCTGGAGGGGACAGTAGCACAGATACGCAGTATTTT
CASSSGGDSSTDTQYF
>TRBV6-5|TRBD1|.|TRBJ1-6
TGTGCCAGCAGCCCAGGACAGGCGAGTTCACCCCTCCACTTT
CASSPGQASSPLHF
>TRBV6-2/TRBV6-3|.|.|TRBJ1-2
TGTGCCAGCAGTTACTCGAGGGTTGGACAGAGCTATGGCTACACCTTC
CASSYSRVGQSYGYTF
>TRBV5-6|.|.|TRBJ2-7
TGTGCCAGCAGCTCTCCGTTCCGGGACTCCCTCTCCTACGAGCAGTACTTC
CASSSPFRDSLSYEQYF
>TRBV24-1|TRBD1|.|TRBJ1-2
TGTGCCACCAGGGGGACAGGGCCTAACTATGGCTACACCTTC
CATRGTGPNYGYTF
>TRBV27|TRBD2|.|TRBJ2-5
TGTGCCAGCAGTCCTTCACCGGGACTAGCCGAAGAGACCCAGTACTTC
CASSPSPGLAEETQYF
>TRBV5-6|.|.|TRBJ1-5
TGTGCCAGCAGCTTTACAGGCTCAGGGAGGCAGCCCCAGCATTTT
CASSFTGSGRQPQHF
>TRBV24-1|TRBD1|.|TRBJ2-1
TGTGCCACGGGGGACAGGGCCCGAGTCGAGGATGAGCAGTTCTTC
CATGDRARVEDEQFF
>TRBV2|.|.|TRBJ2-5
TGTGCCAGCAGCAACCAAGAGACCCAGTACTTC
CASSNQETQYF
>TRBV12-3/TRBV12-4|.|.|TRBJ2-7
TGTGCCAGCAGTTTCGAGGGTTACCACGAGCAGTACTTC
CASSFEGYHEQYF
>TRBV27|.|.|TRBJ1-5
TGTGCCAGCAGTAATCTCTTCAATCAGCCCCAGCATTTT
CASSNLFNQPQHF
>TRBV5-1|.|.|TRBJ2-7
TGCGCCAGCACTAACGGAGGCTACGAGCAGTACTTC
CASTNGGYEQYF
>TRBV9|.|.|TRBJ2-3
TGTGCCAGCAGCGTAGCTAAGTCAGATACGCAGTATTTT
CASSVAKSDTQYF
>TRBV29-1|TRBD2|.|TRBJ2-3
TGCAGCGTTGAAGAACTAGCGGGGGGGAGGGATACGCAGTATTTT
CSVEELAGGRDTQYF
>TRBV19|TRBD1|.|TRBJ1-4
TGTGCCAGTAGTATATTTGGGACAGAAGGTGAAAAACTGTTTTTT
CASSIFGTEGEKLFF
>TRBV11-2|TRBD2|.|TRBJ2-2
TGTGCCAGCAGCTCCTGGACTAGCTTTACCGGGGAGCTGTTTTTT
CASSSWTSFTGELFF
>TRBV5-1|.|.|TRBJ1-2
TGCGCCAGCAGCTTGGGAGGGTTAGATGGCTACACCTTC
CASSLGGLDGYTF
>TRBV11-2|.|.|TRBJ1-2
TGTGCCAGCAGCTTAGACCCAGGGGCTAACTATGGCTACACCTTC
CASSLDPGANYGYTF
>TRBV30|TRBD1|.|TRBJ2-7
TGTGCCTGGAGTGTAAACGCCAGGGGGCTAATCTTC
CAWSVNARGLIF
>TRBV3-1/TRBV3-2|.|.|TRBJ1-5
TGTGCCAGCAGCCTAACAGGGTATCAGCCCCAGCATTTT
CASSLTGYQPQHF